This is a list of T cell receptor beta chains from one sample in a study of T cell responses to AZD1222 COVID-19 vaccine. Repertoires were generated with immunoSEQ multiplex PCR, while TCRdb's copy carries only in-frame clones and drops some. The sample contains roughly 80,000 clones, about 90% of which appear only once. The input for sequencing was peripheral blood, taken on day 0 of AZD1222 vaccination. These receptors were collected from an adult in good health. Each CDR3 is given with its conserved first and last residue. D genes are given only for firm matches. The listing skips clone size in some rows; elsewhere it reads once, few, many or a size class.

TGTGCCAGCAGCTACAGTAACACTGAAGCTTTCTTT,CASSYSNTEAFF,TRBJ1-1,TRBV5-6,.,.
TGTGCCAGCACCCTCCAGCGGGGGATTTTAAGTGAGCAGTTCTTC,CASTLQRGILSEQFF,TRBJ2-1,TRBV7-8,TRBD2,.
TGTGCCAGCAGCCCAACAAAAGGAGGGGCAGGGGGCTACGAGCAGTACTTC,CASSPTKGGAGGYEQYF,TRBJ2-7,TRBV7-8,.,.
TGTGCCACCAGTGATAGGCGGGGGGCACCTAATGAGCAGTTCTTC,CATSDRRGAPNEQFF,TRBJ2-1,TRBV24-1,TRBD2,.
TGTGCCAGCAGCTTAGATCGGGAAAGGGGCTACGAGCAGTACTTC,CASSLDRERGYEQYF,TRBJ2-7,TRBV13,.,once
TGTGCCAGCAGCCAAGAAGCGATTCGGGGGTTTGAGACTGAAGCTTTCTTT,CASSQEAIRGFETEAFF,TRBJ1-1,TRBV3-1/TRBV3-2,.,.
TGTGCCAGCAGTGAGTACAGCCAAGAGACCCAGTACTTC,CASSEYSQETQYF,TRBJ2-5,TRBV6-1,.,.
TGTGCCAGCAGCTTCCCAAAGGGGGCGGGAGGCTACACCTTC,CASSFPKGAGGYTF,TRBJ1-2,TRBV7-2,TRBD1,.
TGTGCCAGTAGTTTTCGCAGGGATCGAGACACCGGGGAGCTGTTTTTT,CASSFRRDRDTGELFF,TRBJ2-2,TRBV19,.,.
TGTGCCAGCAGGTCCCCTAGCGGGGGCGTCAGCTCCTACAATGAGCAGTTCTTC,CASRSPSGGVSSYNEQFF,TRBJ2-1,TRBV2,TRBD2,.
TGTGCCATCCGCGCGCGAGGAGCTAACTATGGCTACACCTTC,CAIRARGANYGYTF,TRBJ1-2,TRBV10-3,.,.
TGTGCCAGCAGTCGTTGGGGACAGACCGAGAACACTGAAGCTTTCTTT,CASSRWGQTENTEAFF,TRBJ1-1,TRBV6-2/TRBV6-3,TRBD1,.
TGTGCTAGTGGTTCTGAAAGAACCCAGCATTTT,CASGSERTQHF,TRBJ1-5,TRBV12-5,.,.
TGTGCCAGCAGCAGGAACAAGGACACTGAAGCTTTCTTT,CASSRNKDTEAFF,TRBJ1-1,TRBV7-6,.,.
TGTGCCTGGAGTCTAGCGGTTGGCAATCAGCCCCAGCATTTT,CAWSLAVGNQPQHF,TRBJ1-5,TRBV30,.,.
TGTGCCAGCAGCCGAACGGGGGGGCCTTTTGACTACAATGAGCAGTTCTTC,CASSRTGGPFDYNEQFF,TRBJ2-1,TRBV3-1/TRBV3-2,TRBD2,.
TGTGCCAGCAGCGTAGTGGGTCGTGGCTACACCTTC,CASSVVGRGYTF,TRBJ1-2,TRBV9,.,.
TGTGCCAGCAGTTACCCTTCGATTGACGGCTACACCTTC,CASSYPSIDGYTF,TRBJ1-2,TRBV6-6,.,.
TGTGCCAGCAGCTTGGGGACAGGGTCCGGGAGCAATCAGCCCCAGCATTTT,CASSLGTGSGSNQPQHF,TRBJ1-5,TRBV7-9,TRBD1,.
TGCGCCAGCAGCCAAGAGAAAGCCTCCTACAATGAGCAGTTCTTC,CASSQEKASYNEQFF,TRBJ2-1,TRBV4-1,.,.
TGTGCCAGCAGCTTCACTACAGGGAATGAGCAGTTCTTC,CASSFTTGNEQFF,TRBJ2-1,TRBV7-3,.,.
TGTGCCAGCAGCCCTCCGGCTTTCTTT,CASSPPAFF,TRBJ1-1,TRBV7-9,.,.
TGTGCCAGTAGTCTCGGACAGGGGCGAGGCAATCAGCCCCAGCATTTT,CASSLGQGRGNQPQHF,TRBJ1-5,TRBV19,TRBD1,.
TGTGCCAGCAGCCCACGTGAGGATACGCAGTATTTT,CASSPREDTQYF,TRBJ2-3,TRBV11-3,.,.
TGTGCCAGCAGTTATCCTCCGACAGGGGACTATGGCTACACCTTC,CASSYPPTGDYGYTF,TRBJ1-2,TRBV6-2/TRBV6-3,TRBD1,.
TGCGCCAGCAGTGAGTTCAGGGAGGCCGGGGAGCTGTTTTTT,CASSEFREAGELFF,TRBJ2-2,TRBV10-1,.,.
TGTGCCAGCAGTGACCCAGGGGAAAACACCGGGGAGCTGTTTTTT,CASSDPGENTGELFF,TRBJ2-2,TRBV2,.,.
TGTGCCAGCAGCCAAGGTGGTAGCTACGAGCAGTACTTC,CASSQGGSYEQYF,TRBJ2-7,TRBV4-2,.,.
TGTGCCAGCAGTGACATTTACAGGGGCGAGAGGTCCTACAATGAGCAGTTCTTC,CASSDIYRGERSYNEQFF,TRBJ2-1,TRBV6-4,TRBD1,.
TGCGCCAGCAGCTTGGGACAGTTGGGGGGACCCCTCCACTTT,CASSLGQLGGPLHF,TRBJ1-6,TRBV5-1,.,.
TGCGCCAGCAGCCTAGACTCCTCAACGACCTCGGAGCAGTACTTC,CASSLDSSTTSEQYF,TRBJ2-7,TRBV4-3,.,.
TGTGCCAGCAGTTCTAGGTCGAACACTGAAGCTTTCTTT,CASSSRSNTEAFF,TRBJ1-1,TRBV12-3/TRBV12-4,.,.
TGCGCCAGCAGTGAGCGTCGTGGGTGGAATGAAAAACTGTTTTTT,CASSERRGWNEKLFF,TRBJ1-4,TRBV10-1,.,.
TGCGCCAGCAGCCTCCCGGCGGGGACAGGGGGCACTGAAGCTTTCTTT,CASSLPAGTGGTEAFF,TRBJ1-1,TRBV5-1,TRBD1,.
TGTGCCAGCAGTTACGTAATTGGACAGGGGGCACGATACGAGCAGTACTTC,CASSYVIGQGARYEQYF,TRBJ2-7,TRBV28,TRBD1,.
TGTGCCAGCAGTTCCTTTGGTTACAGTTCTGCTTCCGTTAACTATGGCTACACCTTC,CASSSFGYSSASVNYGYTF,TRBJ1-2,TRBV27,.,.
TGTGCCAGCAGTCCAGGGTCGGGCGAGCAGTACTTC,CASSPGSGEQYF,TRBJ2-7,TRBV7-2,.,.
TGCAGTGCTAGTTTAGCGGGGGGGCACTCCTACGAGCAGTACTTC,CSASLAGGHSYEQYF,TRBJ2-7,TRBV20-1,TRBD2,.
TGTGCCAGCACCCTGGGGGTACAAGAGACCCAGTACTTC,CASTLGVQETQYF,TRBJ2-5,TRBV2,.,.
TGTGCCAGCAGCCGATCGACTAGCGGGGGGGCTTTAGAGACCCAGTACTTC,CASSRSTSGGALETQYF,TRBJ2-5,TRBV4-2,TRBD2,.
TGTGCCAGCAGCTATGTGAACCCTAATGGCTACACCTTC,CASSYVNPNGYTF,TRBJ1-2,TRBV5-4,.,.
TGTGCCACTCCGAAAGCCAGGGTTCAGAACACCGGGGAGCTGTTTTTT,CATPKARVQNTGELFF,TRBJ2-2,TRBV19,.,.
TGTGCCAGCAAAGGAGCGGGGGGAAGAAATGAGCAGTTCTTC,CASKGAGGRNEQFF,TRBJ2-1,TRBV6-5,TRBD2,once
TGCGCCAGCAGCATGGGACAGGGGTCCTACGAGCAGTACTTC,CASSMGQGSYEQYF,TRBJ2-7,TRBV4-1,TRBD1,once
TGTGCCAGCAGCGTAGGGGGGGTCACCGGGGAGCTGTTTTTT,CASSVGGVTGELFF,TRBJ2-2,TRBV9,.,.
TGTGCCAGCAGTTTAAAAGATGGGAATTACTACGACGAGCAGTACTTC,CASSLKDGNYYDEQYF,TRBJ2-7,TRBV27,.,once
TGTGCCAGTAGTATCTTCGGGAGCTATGGCTACACCTTC,CASSIFGSYGYTF,TRBJ1-2,TRBV19,.,once
TGTGCCAGCAGCGCCCGTCCGACAGGATACACAGATACGCAGTATTTT,CASSARPTGYTDTQYF,TRBJ2-3,TRBV9,.,once
TGTGCCAGCAAAACTCGGGCCACTAGATTTGATCAGCCCCAGCATTTT,CASKTRATRFDQPQHF,TRBJ1-5,TRBV28,.,.
TGTGCCAGCAGCTTGCTAGGGGTTGGGGGAACTTTCTTT,CASSLLGVGGTFF,TRBJ1-1,TRBV5-5,.,.
TGTGCCAGCTCACCACCTCCCCGGGACAGGGATTCTAGACAGCCCCAGCATTTT,CASSPPPRDRDSRQPQHF,TRBJ1-5,TRBV18,TRBD1,.
TGTGCCAGCAGCCCAAGCGACACCGGGGAGCTGTTTTTT,CASSPSDTGELFF,TRBJ2-2,TRBV6-2/TRBV6-3,.,.
TGTGCCAGCAGTGAATGGTCTGAAGCTTTCTTT,CASSEWSEAFF,TRBJ1-1,TRBV25-1,.,.
TGTGCCAGCAGCCAAGAACGGCTGCCCTCCTACGAGCAGTACTTC,CASSQERLPSYEQYF,TRBJ2-7,TRBV14,.,once